This T cell receptor beta chain was sequenced for a study of T cell repertoires in cytomegalovirus infection. Study at large: Both a matching HLA type and CMV infection were indicated by public TCR beta signatures. Overall study results and limits: CMV carriers having the relevant HLA were flagged by cumulative public TCR beta family frequency. In two of eight donors, the top clonotype was HLA-C-restricted CMV-specific.

Trimming left V 1 base short and J 2 bases short, with 9 bases between. Germline CDR1 reads SGHNT; CDR2 reads YENEEA. The CDR3 length is 16 residues. TCRdb passed the reads through MiXCR, listing each CDR3 protein once. The sample contains some 70,000 distinct CDR3 sequences, more than 20% of which appear only once. On this clonotype: Its cognate antigen is unknown.

The chain is built from TRBV11-3 and TRBJ2-6, with D perhaps matching TRBD2 (6 bases). The specimen sequenced was PBMCs, sequenced either directly or after in vitro stimulation (not recorded which). The TCR was taken from a human donor in good health (CMV status not recorded). Some clones in this sample may be carry-over from other donors' samples. The CDR3 loop reads CASSLGGGAGANVLTF. DNA of the CDR3: TGTGCCAGCAGCTTAGGAGGAGGGGCTGGGGCCAACGTCCTGACTTTC.